The 6 T cell receptor beta chains listed next were all sequenced from one sample in a study of cytomegalovirus exposure and HLA in healthy donors. A multiplex PCR was run with 60 Vbeta primers and 13 Jbeta primers. Profiling relied on immunoSEQ multiplex PCR, and the TCRdb table lists in-frame clones only, not all of them. The data contain tens of thousands of clones, roughly four fifths of them seen just once; the ten biggest clones take up around 4.3%. Sequences were obtained from PBMCs. Every receptor here comes from a woman in her thirties or forties in good health and CMV-seropositive.

The chain has TRBV27 and TRBJ2-7; the D is unclear. The CDR3 spans 13 residues. V was pared by 2 bases and J by 4 bases, with 9 bases between. Germline assignment: CDR1 MNHEY and CDR2 SMNVEV (reference sequence). The CDR3 DNA follows: TGTGCCAGCAGTTTAGGCCAGATGTACGAGCAGTACTTC. Its protein is CASSLGQMYEQYF.

This rearrangement joins TRBV6-1 to TRBJ1-6, with a weak D call TRBD1 (6 bases). The CDR3 consists of 14 residues. The germline gives CDR1 MNHNS, CDR2 SASEGT. The V end lost 3 bases, the J end lost 10 bases, and 13 bases lay between the germline ends. The CDR3 DNA sequence: TGTGCCAGCAGTGATTTAACAGGGAAATCACCCCTCCACTTT. Its translation is CASSDLTGKSPLHF.

V gene TRBV30 combines with J gene TRBJ1-5, with TRBD1 matching over 10 bases. Germline V gene data show CDR1 as GTSNPN and CDR2 as SVGIG (reference sequence). V shed 2 bases and J 4 bases; nucleotides not matched to a gene: 14. The CDR3 length is 18 residues. The CDR3 is CAWSSLRDRGARNQPQHF. The CDR3, as DNA: TGTGCCTGGAGTTCCCTCCGGGACAGGGGAGCTCGGAATCAGCCCCAGCATTTT.

This clone was detected only once. This chain joins TRBV7-9 and TRBJ1-5; 7 bases match TRBD1. V was clipped by 5 bases and J by 0 bases; unmatched bases: 13. The CDR3 loop spans 18 amino acids. Germline-derived CDR1 and CDR2 are SEHNR and FQNEAQ (reference sequence). The CDR3 protein is CASSPLPTGWGSNQPQHF. In DNA form, the CDR3 reads TGTGCCAGCAGCCCACTACCGACAGGGTGGGGTAGCAATCAGCCCCAGCATTTT.

CDR3 DNA: TGCGCCAGCAGCCAAGATCATAGATCAGGGGTCGGGATCAGCGGGGAGCTGTTTTTT. Its translation: CASSQDHRSGVGISGELFF. This chain uses TRBV4-3 with TRBJ2-2; maybe TRBD1 (6 bases). V dropped 0 bases and J dropped 7 bases, with 24 bases sitting between them. The CDR3 extends over 19 amino acids. Germline V gene lookup returns CDR1 LGHNA and CDR2 YSLEER.

In this sample, this clone turned up a few times. This chain uses TRBV5-6 with TRBJ2-7, with 7 bases identical to TRBD1. The CDR3 is 14 amino acids. V trimming: 0 bases; J trimming: 4 bases; junction bases outside the gene matches: 4. Germline V gene sequence: CDR1 SGHDT, CDR2 YYEEEE. The CDR3 region is CASSLGQGVYEQYF. CDR3 sequence (DNA): TGTGCCAGCAGCTTGGGGCAGGGGGTGTACGAGCAGTACTTC.